The sequence of this T cell receptor beta chain was determined in a study of blood T cells in healthy people across ages. Sample-barcoded 5' priming and a J-beta primer mix drove a second PCR of about 6 to 12 cycles. The template-switch adaptor was a 5' adaptor with 12 random nucleotides. It tagged each cDNA molecule. The yield of each sample was at least 3 million CDR3-containing paired-end reads. A single record per CDR3 protein comes from TCRdb applying MiXCR to the 5' RACE reads. The sample lists about 640,000 distinct CDR3 sequences, approximately 50% seen once, with over 30% in the top ten. This CDR3 spans 15 amino acids. Germline V gives CDR1 DFQATT, CDR2 SNEGSKA (reference sequence). Deletions cut 0 bases from V and 8 bases from J, with 19 bases between.

This clonotype was obtained from a man between 60 and 75 years old in good health. The chain has TRBV20-1 and TRBJ1-2, with a weak D call TRBD1 (5 bases). Sequenced material: blood. The CDR3 spells CSARDSAGPPWGYTF. DNA of the CDR3: TGCAGTGCTAGAGATTCGGCGGGGCCCCCCTGGGGCTACACCTTC.